These 10 T cell receptor beta chains originate from one sample sequenced in a study of cytomegalovirus exposure and HLA in healthy donors. PCR used 60 Vbeta primers and 13 Jbeta primers. The protocol was immunoSEQ multiplex PCR, while the TCRdb copy is restricted to in-frame clones and leaves out a portion. This table has more than 95,000 clones, roughly 70% appearing once. Material for sequencing was PBMCs. Receptor source: a man aged 25-45 years in good health and CMV-seronegative.

The chain is built from TRBV2 and TRBJ2-7; D possibly corresponds to TRBD1 (6 bases). Looked up from germline, CDR1 is SNHLY and CDR2 is FYNNEI. Trimming pared 7 bases from V and 0 bases from J, leaving 13 bases between. The CDR3 has 14 amino acids. In nucleotides, the CDR3 is TGTGCCAGCACCATGGACAGCCACTCCTACGAGCAGTACTTC. Its translation: CASTMDSHSYEQYF.

The V call is TRBV29-1, the J call TRBJ2-5; no clear D. V was cut by 5 bases and J by 4 bases, with 14 bases left in between. Looked up from germline, CDR1 is SQVTM and CDR2 is ANQGSEA. The CDR3 is 13 residues long. The CDR3 DNA follows: TGCAGCGTTTTGGGTCCGGGTGGAGAGACCCAGTACTTC. Residues: CSVLGPGGETQYF.

The chain links TRBV4-1 to TRBJ2-2; 8 bases match TRBD2. The CDR3 extends over 17 amino acids. Trimming removed 1 base from V and 4 bases from J; junction bases left unmatched: 8. Germline V CDR1 and CDR2: MGHRA, YSYEKL. CDR3 in DNA: TGCGCCAGCAGCCAAGGCGCCGGGGGGGTCGCCACCGGGGAGCTGTTTTTT. It encodes CASSQGAGGVATGELFF.

The rearrangement links TRBV6-5 to TRBJ2-4; TRBD1 aligns across 8 bases. The CDR3 spans 14 residues. The ends lost 6 bases at V and 13 bases at J; junction bases unmatched: 14. CDR1 is MNHEY and CDR2 is SVGAGI in the germline V gene. The CDR3 is CASSPRTGRTMQYF. The CDR3 region has the DNA TGTGCCAGCAGCCCTAGGACAGGGCGGACAATGCAGTACTTC.

The CDR3 sequence is CASSQDVGSERGNTIYF. CDR3 in DNA: TGTGCCAGCAGCCAAGATGTCGGATCGGAGAGGGGAAACACCATATATTTT. The J gene is TRBJ1-3, the V gene TRBV14, with D unclear. CDR1 SGHDN and CDR2 FVKESK come from the germline V gene. The CDR3 runs to 17 residues. V lost 0 bases and J lost 4, with 16 bases in between.

The genes are TRBV7-3 and TRBJ2-3, with D unclear. The V and J ends lost 0 bases and 6 bases respectively, with 10 bases between them. The CDR3 sequence is 14 residues long. Germline CDR1 reads SGHTA; CDR2 reads FQGTGA. CDR3 sequence: CASSLTAAGDTQYF. The CDR3 DNA reads as TGTGCCAGCAGCTTAACGGCCGCAGGCGATACGCAGTATTTT.

A word on this clone: This same CDR3 is encoded by further DNA sequences in the sample. This chain uses TRBV6-5 with TRBJ1-2; 10 bases line up with TRBD1. J gave up 6 bases and V 6 bases, and 10 bases lay outside the gene matches. This CDR3 is 15 amino acids long. Looked up from germline, CDR1 is MNHEY and CDR2 is SVGAGI. The DNA of the CDR3 is TGTGCCAGCAGGAGATCCGGGACAGGGGTGGATGGCTACACCTTC. Protein sequence: CASRRSGTGVDGYTF.

CDR3 protein: CASSIAGTGSSYEQYF. The CDR3 DNA sequence: TGTGCCAGTAGTATTGCGGGGACAGGGAGCTCCTACGAGCAGTACTTC. J is TRBJ2-7 and V is TRBV19; 9 bases are shared with TRBD1. The CDR3 loop spans 16 amino acids. Germline-derived CDR1 and CDR2 are LNHDA and SQIVND (reference sequence). Trimming cost V 3 bases and J 0 bases; bases outside gene matches: 6.

V gene TRBV28 combines with J gene TRBJ2-7; a possible D gene is TRBD1 (6 bases). Germline V gene sequence: CDR1 MDHEN, CDR2 SYDVKM. The CDR3 covers 12 residues. V was cut by 3 bases and J by 6 bases, with 9 bases left in between. The CDR3 nucleotides read TGTGCCAGCAGTTTGGGGGCTTCCGAGCAGTACTTC. Protein product: CASSLGASEQYF.

V gene TRBV5-4 combines with J gene TRBJ2-3; possible D gene TRBD1, 6 bases. There are 16 residues in the CDR3. V dropped 4 bases and J dropped 2 bases, with 17 bases sitting between them. Germline lookup yields CDR1 SGHNT and CDR2 YYREEE (reference sequence). CDR3 DNA: TGTGCCAGCAGCCTCCCAGGGGCTACCCTCACAGATACGCAGTATTTT. This gives the protein CASSLPGATLTDTQYF.